A selection of T cell receptor beta chains follows, all from one sample in a study of PD-L1 blockade in urothelial cancer. Profiling relied on immunoSEQ multiplex PCR, and the TCRdb table lists in-frame clones only, not all of them. Of under 30,000 clones in the sample, around 87% were seen once. This material consisted of PBMCs, taken around atezolizumab (anti-PD-L1) treatment. These receptors all come from a man aged 50-59 years with urothelial cancer. The CDR3 runs from the conserved cysteine through the conserved F or W. Clone size is not always given. Where it is, it says once, few, many or a class for expanded clones.

V,size,J,CDR3
TRBV9,NA,TRBJ2-5,CASSGGGDQETQYF
TRBV27,NA,TRBJ1-3,CASSKGAQGAGNTIYF
TRBV25-1,NA,TRBJ2-5,CASSDPPGSRNQETQYF
TRBV29-1,NA,TRBJ2-2,CSVALPGQGLLNTGELFF
TRBV27,NA,TRBJ2-1,CASSLSLAGPKQFF
TRBV11-3,NA,TRBJ2-3,CASSFVTSGSADTQYF
TRBV10-2,NA,TRBJ1-5,CASSIGTAYNQPQHF
TRBV6-4,NA,TRBJ1-5,CASSDRGQQPQHF
TRBV2,NA,TRBJ2-1,CASSDMTGNDEQFF
TRBV28,NA,TRBJ1-1,CASSLPRGSTEAFF
TRBV27,NA,TRBJ2-7,CASSPGTSGTNEQYF
TRBV7-8,NA,TRBJ1-5,CASSHRRLRGNQPQHF
TRBV5-6,NA,TRBJ2-7,CASSLAGTIYEQYF
TRBV5-1,NA,TRBJ2-3,CASTKKPTDTQYF
TRBV6-6,NA,TRBJ1-1,CASSGQGNTEAFF
TRBV9,NA,TRBJ1-1,CASSVGQRSTEAFF
TRBV27,NA,TRBJ1-2,CASSLSRQANYGYTF
TRBV9,NA,TRBJ2-5,CASSHGTSGTSSGETQYF
TRBV19,NA,TRBJ1-1,CASRTVLNTEAFF
TRBV14,NA,TRBJ2-3,CASSHRSPSNTDTQYF
TRBV4-2,NA,TRBJ2-7,CASSPWGRDYEQYF
TRBV25-1,NA,TRBJ1-2,CASSEMRVSPHGYTF
TRBV6-5,once,TRBJ1-1,CASSAQGDTEAFF
TRBV5-1,NA,TRBJ2-1,CASTQTASYNEQFF
TRBV7-3,NA,TRBJ1-1,CASSRQGNTEAFF
TRBV11-2,NA,TRBJ2-3,CASATGGRTDTQYF
TRBV29-1,NA,TRBJ2-5,CSVRAGPVQETQYF
TRBV6-5,few,TRBJ2-3,CASSMGTGLADTQYF
TRBV6-5,NA,TRBJ1-2,CASSYSTGQSGYTF
TRBV27,NA,TRBJ2-2,CASSSTRGGRDTGELFF
TRBV7-7,NA,TRBJ2-1,CASSLNPPIGTNRNEQFF
TRBV7-7,NA,TRBJ2-1,CASSRTSGLYNEQFF
TRBV7-9,NA,TRBJ2-3,CASSRGLAGVDTQYF
TRBV7-3,NA,TRBJ2-7,CASSLTSGTGIYEQYF
TRBV7-6,few,TRBJ2-3,CASSQTSGSPDTQYF
TRBV7-3,NA,TRBJ2-3,CASSFTGGTDTQYF
TRBV30,NA,TRBJ2-2,CAWDTAGKAGELFF
TRBV5-1,NA,TRBJ2-7,CASSLGRQGKSYEQYF
TRBV5-6,NA,TRBJ2-7,CASTIGLVSYEQYF
TRBV28,NA,TRBJ2-7,CASSLLQGAWYEQYF
TRBV28,NA,TRBJ1-2,CASSGDYGYTF
TRBV11-2,NA,TRBJ1-1,CASSLGRGRDTEAFF
TRBV28,NA,TRBJ2-7,CASSHQTGTSYEQYF
TRBV28,NA,TRBJ2-4,CASSPSGRTKNIQYF